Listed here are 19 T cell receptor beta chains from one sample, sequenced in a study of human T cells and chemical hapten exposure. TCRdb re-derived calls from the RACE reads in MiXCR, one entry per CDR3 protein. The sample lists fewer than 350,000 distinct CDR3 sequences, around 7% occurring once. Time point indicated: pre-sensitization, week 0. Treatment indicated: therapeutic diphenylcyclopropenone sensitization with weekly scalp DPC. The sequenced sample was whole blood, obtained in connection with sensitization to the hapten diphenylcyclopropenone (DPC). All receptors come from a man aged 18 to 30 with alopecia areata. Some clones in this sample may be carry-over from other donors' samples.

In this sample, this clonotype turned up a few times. As DNA, the CDR3 is TGCAGTGCTAGAGACCCTGTGCCACACAATGAGCAGTTCTTC. Its protein is CSARDPVPHNEQFF. The gene calls are TRBV20-1 and TRBJ2-1; D unclear. With 0 bases removed from V and 5 bases from J, the gap between germline ends came to 11 bases. The CDR3 has 14 residues. Germline lookup yields CDR1 DFQATT and CDR2 SNEGSKA (reference sequence).

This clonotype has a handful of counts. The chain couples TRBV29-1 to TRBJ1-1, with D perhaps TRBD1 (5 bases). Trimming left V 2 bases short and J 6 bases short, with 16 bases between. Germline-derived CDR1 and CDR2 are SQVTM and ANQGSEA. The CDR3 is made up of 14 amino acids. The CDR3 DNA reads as TGCAGCGTTGAATTTCGGGGGTGGTTCGCTGAAGCTTTCTTT. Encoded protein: CSVEFRGWFAEAFF.

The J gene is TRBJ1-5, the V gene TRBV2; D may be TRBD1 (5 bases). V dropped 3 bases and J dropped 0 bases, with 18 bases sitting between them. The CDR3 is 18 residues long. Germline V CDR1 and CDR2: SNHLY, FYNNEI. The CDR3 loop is CASSDWLLRGNSNQPQHF. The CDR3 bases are TGTGCCAGCAGTGACTGGCTTCTCCGGGGGAATAGCAATCAGCCCCAGCATTTT.

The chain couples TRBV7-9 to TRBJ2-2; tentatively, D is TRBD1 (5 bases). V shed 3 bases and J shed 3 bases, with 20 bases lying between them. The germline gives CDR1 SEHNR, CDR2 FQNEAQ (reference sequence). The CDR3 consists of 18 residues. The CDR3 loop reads CASSLNRPGLLHTGELFF. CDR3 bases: TGTGCCAGCAGCTTGAACAGGCCCGGTCTGCTACACACCGGGGAGCTGTTTTTT.

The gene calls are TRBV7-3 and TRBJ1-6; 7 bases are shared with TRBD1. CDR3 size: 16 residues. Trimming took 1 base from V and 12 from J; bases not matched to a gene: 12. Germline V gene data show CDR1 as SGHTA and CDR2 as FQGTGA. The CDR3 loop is CASSLMDRIFDGPLHF. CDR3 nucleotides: TGTGCCAGCAGCTTAATGGACAGGATTTTTGACGGACCCCTCCACTTT.

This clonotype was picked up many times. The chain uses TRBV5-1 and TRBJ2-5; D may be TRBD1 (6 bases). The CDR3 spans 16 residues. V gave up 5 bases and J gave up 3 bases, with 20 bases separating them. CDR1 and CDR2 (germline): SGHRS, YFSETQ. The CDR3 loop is CASRQPNPGTKETQYF. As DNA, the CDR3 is TGCGCCAGCAGACAACCGAACCCCGGGACAAAAGAGACCCAGTACTTC.

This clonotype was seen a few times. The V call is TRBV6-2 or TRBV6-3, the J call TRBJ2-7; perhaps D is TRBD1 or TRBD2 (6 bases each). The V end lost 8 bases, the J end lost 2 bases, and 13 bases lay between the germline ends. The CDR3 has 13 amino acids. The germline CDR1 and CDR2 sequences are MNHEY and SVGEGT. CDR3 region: CASCGTNAYEQYF. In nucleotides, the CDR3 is TGTGCCAGCTGCGGGACAAACGCCTACGAGCAGTACTTC.

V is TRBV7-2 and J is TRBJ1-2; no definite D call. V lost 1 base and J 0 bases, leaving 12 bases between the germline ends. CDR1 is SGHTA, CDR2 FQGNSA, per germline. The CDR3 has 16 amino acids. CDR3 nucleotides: TGTGCCAGCAGCTTAGAATTGTCCACACCTAACTATGGCTACACCTTC. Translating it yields CASSLELSTPNYGYTF.

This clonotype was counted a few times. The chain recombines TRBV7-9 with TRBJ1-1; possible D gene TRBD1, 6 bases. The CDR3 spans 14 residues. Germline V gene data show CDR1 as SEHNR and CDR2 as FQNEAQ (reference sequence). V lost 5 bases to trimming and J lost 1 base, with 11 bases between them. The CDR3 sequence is CASSAQGQNTEAFF. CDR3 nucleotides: TGTGCCAGCAGCGCACAGGGTCAGAACACTGAAGCTTTCTTT.

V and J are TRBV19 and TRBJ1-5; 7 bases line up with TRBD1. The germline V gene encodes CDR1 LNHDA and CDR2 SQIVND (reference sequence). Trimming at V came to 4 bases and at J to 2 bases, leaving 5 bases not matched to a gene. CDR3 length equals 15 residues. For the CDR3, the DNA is TGTGCCAGTAGTAGGGGAGACAGGGGCAATCAGCCCCAGCATTTT. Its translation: CASSRGDRGNQPQHF.

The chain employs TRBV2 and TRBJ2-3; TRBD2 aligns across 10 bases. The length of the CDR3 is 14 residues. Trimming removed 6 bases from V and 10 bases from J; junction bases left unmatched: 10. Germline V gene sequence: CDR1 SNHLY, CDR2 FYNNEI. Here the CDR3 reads CASRLAGDLAPQYF. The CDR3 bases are TGTGCCAGCAGGCTAGCGGGGGACCTGGCTCCGCAGTATTTT.

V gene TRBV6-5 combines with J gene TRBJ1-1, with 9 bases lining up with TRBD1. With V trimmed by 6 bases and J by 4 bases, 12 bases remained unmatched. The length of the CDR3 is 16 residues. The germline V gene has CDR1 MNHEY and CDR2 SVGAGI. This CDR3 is CASRPSNRGRVTEAFF. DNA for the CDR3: TGTGCCAGCAGACCCAGTAACAGGGGGCGGGTCACTGAAGCTTTCTTT.

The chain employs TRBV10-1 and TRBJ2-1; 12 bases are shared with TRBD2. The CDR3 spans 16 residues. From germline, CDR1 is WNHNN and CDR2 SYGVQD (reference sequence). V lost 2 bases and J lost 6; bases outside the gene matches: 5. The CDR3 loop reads CASSELRTSGVNEQFF. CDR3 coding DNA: TGCGCCAGCAGTGAGCTACGGACTAGCGGGGTCAATGAGCAGTTCTTC.

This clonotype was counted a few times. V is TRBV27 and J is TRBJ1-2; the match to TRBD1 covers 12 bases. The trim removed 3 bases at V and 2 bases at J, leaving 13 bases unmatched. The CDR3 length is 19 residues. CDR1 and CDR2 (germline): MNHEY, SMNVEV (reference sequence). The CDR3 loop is CASSFVSQGQGARNYGYTF. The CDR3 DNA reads TGTGCCAGCAGTTTTGTGAGTCAGGGACAGGGGGCCCGGAACTATGGCTACACCTTC.

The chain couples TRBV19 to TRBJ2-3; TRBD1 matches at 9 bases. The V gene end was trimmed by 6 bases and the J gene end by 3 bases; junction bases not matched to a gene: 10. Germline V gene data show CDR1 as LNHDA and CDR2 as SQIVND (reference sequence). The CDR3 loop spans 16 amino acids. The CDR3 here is CASSFGLTGGTDTQYF. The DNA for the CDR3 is TGTGCCAGTAGCTTCGGATTGACAGGGGGAACAGATACGCAGTATTTT.

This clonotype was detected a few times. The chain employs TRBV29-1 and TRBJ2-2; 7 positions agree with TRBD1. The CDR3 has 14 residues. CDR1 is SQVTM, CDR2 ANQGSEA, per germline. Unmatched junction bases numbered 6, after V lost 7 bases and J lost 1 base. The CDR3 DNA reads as TGCAGCGCCGAAACAGGGGAGAACACCGGGGAGCTGTTTTTT. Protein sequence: CSAETGENTGELFF.

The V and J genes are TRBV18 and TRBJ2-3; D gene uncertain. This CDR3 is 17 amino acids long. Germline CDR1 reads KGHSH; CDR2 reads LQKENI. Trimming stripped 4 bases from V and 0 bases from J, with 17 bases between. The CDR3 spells CASSQWTNVTSTDTQYF. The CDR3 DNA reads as TGTGCCAGCTCACAGTGGACGAACGTAACTAGCACAGATACGCAGTATTTT.

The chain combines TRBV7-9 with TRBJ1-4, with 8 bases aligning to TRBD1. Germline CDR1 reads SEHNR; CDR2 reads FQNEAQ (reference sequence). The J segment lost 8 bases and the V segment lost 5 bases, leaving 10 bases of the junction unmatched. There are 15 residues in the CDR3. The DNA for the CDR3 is TGTGCCAGCAGCCGAATCTTGGACAGGGACGAAAAACTGTTTTTT. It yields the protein CASSRILDRDEKLFF.

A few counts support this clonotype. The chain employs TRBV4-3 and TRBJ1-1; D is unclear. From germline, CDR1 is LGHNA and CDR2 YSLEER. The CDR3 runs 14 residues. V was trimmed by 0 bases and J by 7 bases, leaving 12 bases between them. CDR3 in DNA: TGCGCCAGCAGCCAAGATAGAACCGACCTTGAAGCTTTCTTT. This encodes CASSQDRTDLEAFF.